The clone carrying this T cell receptor (beta chain) was seen only a few times. Its antigen remains unidentified. This sample is drawn from a study of T cell repertoires in cytomegalovirus infection. Study outcomes and limitations: The response measured ex vivo was dominated by TCR beta clonotypes (HLA-C-restricted and CMV-specific). The study identified carriers of CMV plus the relevant HLA from cumulative public TCR beta family frequency.

A single record per CDR3 protein comes from TCRdb applying MiXCR to the reads. The sample holds approximately 500,000 distinct CDR3 sequences, about 17% seen once. V was pared by 0 bases and J by 0 bases, with 6 bases between. In germline, CDR1 is SGHDT, CDR2 YYEEEE. This CDR3 is 15 amino acids long. The chain uses TRBV5-6 and TRBJ1-4; D gene uncertain. Material: CD8+ T cells from PBMCs. This clonotype was sampled from a human donor in good health (CMV status not recorded). Some clones in this sample may be carry-over from other donors' samples. The CDR3 region has the DNA TGTGCCAGCAGCTTGGTAGCTGCAACTAATGAAAAACTGTTTTTT. This encodes CASSLVAATNEKLFF.